The 3 T cell receptor beta chains in this list originate from one sample, sequenced in a study of T-cell memory formation after mild COVID-19. TCRdb itself ran the 5' RACE reads through MiXCR, one entry per CDR3 protein. The sample has about 55,000 distinct CDR3 sequences, more than 8% seen once; the top ten hold roughly 1.2%. Sequencing input: PBMCs or a T cell subset sorted from them (not recorded which). Source of these receptors: a young man who had mild COVID-19 (a few samples of this study predate the infection). Cell type and time point are not known.

This clonotype was seen a few times. J is TRBJ1-2 and V is TRBV7-9; tentatively, D is TRBD1 (5 bases). V was pared by 5 bases and J by 4 bases, with 11 bases between. Germline V gene data show CDR1 as SEHNR and CDR2 as FQNEAQ (reference sequence). The CDR3 is 13 residues long. The CDR3 DNA reads as TGTGCCAGCAGCAGGGACGGCACCTATGGCTACACCTTC. Protein sequence: CASSRDGTYGYTF.

The chain links TRBV27 to TRBJ2-5; D call uncertain. V shed 5 bases and J shed 2 bases, with 9 bases lying between them. CDR1 and CDR2 (germline): MNHEY, SMNVEV (reference sequence). The CDR3 runs 13 residues. For the CDR3, the DNA is TGTGCCAGCAGTCGAACATCGCAAGAGACCCAGTACTTC. It specifies CASSRTSQETQYF.

The CDR3 DNA is TGTGCCAGCGGCCCGGGACAGGGACATAACATTCAGTACTTC. Its translation: CASGPGQGHNIQYF. The genes are TRBV7-9 and TRBJ2-4; 9 bases are a match to TRBD1. Trimming took 8 bases from V and 7 from J; bases not matched to a gene: 9. Per germline, CDR1 SEHNR and CDR2 FQNEAQ (reference sequence). CDR3 length: 14 residues. Full variable domain (outside the CDR3, taken from reference TRBV7-9 and TRBJ2-4): DTGVSQNPRHKITKRGQNVTFRCDPISEHNRLYWYRQTLGQGPEFLTYFQNEAQLEKSRLLSDRFSAERPKGSFSTLEIQRTEQGDSAMYLCASGPGQGHNIQYFGAGTRLSVL.